Here is one TCR beta chain with its context. Its antigen is still unknown. The data are from a study of T cell responses to AZD1222 COVID-19 vaccine. Whole-study results and caveats: Repertoires were sampled only after the peak T cell response. The donor group comprised mostly white British people and more females; the analysis possibly underestimated clonal diversity.

The CDR3 length is 14 residues. CDR1 and CDR2 from the germline V gene are MNHEY and SMNVEV (reference sequence). V was trimmed by 8 bases and J by 6 bases, leaving 17 bases between them. Assay used: immunoSEQ multiplex PCR; TCRdb lists only in-frame clones, some missing. The repertoire holds 90,000 to 150,000 clones, with 80% to 90% as singletons. This clonotype originated in an adult in good health. The sequences come from peripheral blood, collected on day 0 of AZD1222 vaccination. The rearrangement uses TRBV27 and TRBJ1-5, with D maybe TRBD1 (5 bases). The CDR3 DNA follows: TGTGCCAGCCGGATGACAGACGGATTTCAGCCCCAGCATTTT. This sequence encodes CASRMTDGFQPQHF.